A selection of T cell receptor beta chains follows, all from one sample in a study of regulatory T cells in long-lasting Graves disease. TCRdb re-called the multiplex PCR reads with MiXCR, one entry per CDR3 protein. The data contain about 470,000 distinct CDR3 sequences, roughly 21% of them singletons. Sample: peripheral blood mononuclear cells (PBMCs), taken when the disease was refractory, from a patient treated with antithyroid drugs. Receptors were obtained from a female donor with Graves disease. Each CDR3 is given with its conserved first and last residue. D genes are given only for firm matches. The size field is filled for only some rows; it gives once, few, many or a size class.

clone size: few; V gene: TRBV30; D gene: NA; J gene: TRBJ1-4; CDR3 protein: CAWSRAGDQGNEKLFF; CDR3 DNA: TGTGCCTGGAGTCGGGCAGGGGACCAGGGTAATGAAAAACTGTTTTTT
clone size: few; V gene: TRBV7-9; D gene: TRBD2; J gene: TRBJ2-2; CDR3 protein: CASFSIRASGSAGELFF; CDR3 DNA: TGTGCCAGCTTTTCCATCCGGGCTAGCGGGAGCGCCGGGGAGCTGTTTTTT
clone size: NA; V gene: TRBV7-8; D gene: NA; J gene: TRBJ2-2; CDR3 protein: CASSLGWGQSTGELFF; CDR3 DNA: TGTGCCAGCAGCTTAGGGTGGGGGCAGTCCACCGGGGAGCTGTTTTTT
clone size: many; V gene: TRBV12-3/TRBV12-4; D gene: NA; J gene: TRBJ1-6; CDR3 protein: CASSFYGVNSPLHF; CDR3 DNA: TGTGCCAGCAGTTTTTACGGCGTCAATTCACCCCTCCACTTT
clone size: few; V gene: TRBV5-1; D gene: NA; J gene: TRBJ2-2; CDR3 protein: CASSLAVRTTNTGELFF; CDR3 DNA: TGCGCCAGCAGCTTGGCCGTCAGGACTACGAACACCGGGGAGCTGTTTTTT
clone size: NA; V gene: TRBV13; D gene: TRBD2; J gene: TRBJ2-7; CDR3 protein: CASSAAGTSGSKERYF; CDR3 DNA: TGTGCCAGCAGCGCCGCAGGGACTAGCGGGAGTAAAGAGCGGTACTTC
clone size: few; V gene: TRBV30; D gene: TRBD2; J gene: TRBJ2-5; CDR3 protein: CAWSGGTSGYQETQYF; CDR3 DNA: TGTGCCTGGAGTGGAGGGACTAGCGGGTACCAAGAGACCCAGTACTTC
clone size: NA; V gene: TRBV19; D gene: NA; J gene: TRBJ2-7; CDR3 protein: CASRDQTDRLGGYEQYF; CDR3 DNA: TGTGCCAGTAGAGACCAAACTGACAGGCTGGGGGGCTACGAGCAGTACTTC
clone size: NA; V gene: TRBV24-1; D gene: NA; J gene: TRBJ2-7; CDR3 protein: CATSQSQENEQYF; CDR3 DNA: TGTGCCACCAGTCAAAGTCAAGAGAACGAGCAGTACTTC
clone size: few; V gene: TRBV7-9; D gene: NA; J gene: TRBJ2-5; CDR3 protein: CASSEGQFQETQYF; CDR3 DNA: TGTGCCAGCAGCGAAGGACAGTTCCAAGAGACCCAGTACTTC
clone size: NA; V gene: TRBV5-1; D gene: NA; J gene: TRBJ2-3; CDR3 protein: CASSLEAADTQYF; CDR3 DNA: TGCGCCAGCAGCTTGGAAGCCGCAGATACGCAGTATTTT
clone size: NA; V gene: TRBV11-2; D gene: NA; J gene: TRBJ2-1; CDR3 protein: CASSPRAGEQFF; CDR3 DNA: TGTGCCAGCAGCCCGAGAGCGGGTGAGCAGTTCTTC
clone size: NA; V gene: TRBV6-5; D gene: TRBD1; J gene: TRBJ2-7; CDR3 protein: CASSYSWGQESPYEQYF; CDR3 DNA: TGTGCCAGCAGTTACTCTTGGGGACAGGAAAGTCCCTACGAGCAGTACTTC
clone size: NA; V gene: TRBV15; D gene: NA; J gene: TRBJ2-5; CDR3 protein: CATSRVVGQHTQYF; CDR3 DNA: TGTGCCACCAGCAGAGTAGTTGGCCAACATACCCAGTACTTC
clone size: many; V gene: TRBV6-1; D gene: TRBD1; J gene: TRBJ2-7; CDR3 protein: CASRSGTGVYEQYF; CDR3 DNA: TGTGCCAGCAGAAGCGGGACAGGGGTTTACGAGCAGTACTTC
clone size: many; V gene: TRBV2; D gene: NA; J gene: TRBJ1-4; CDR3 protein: CASSGAVSEKLFF; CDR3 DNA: TGTGCCAGCAGTGGGGCGGTTTCTGAAAAACTGTTTTTT
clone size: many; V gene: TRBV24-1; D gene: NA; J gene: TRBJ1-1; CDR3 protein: CATSGRGTGHEAFF; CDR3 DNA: TGTGCCACCAGTGGGAGAGGAACAGGTCATGAAGCTTTCTTT
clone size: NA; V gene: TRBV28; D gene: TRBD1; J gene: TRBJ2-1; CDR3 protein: CASSAARTGYNEQFF; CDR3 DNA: TGTGCCAGCAGCGCGGCACGGACAGGCTACAATGAGCAGTTCTTC
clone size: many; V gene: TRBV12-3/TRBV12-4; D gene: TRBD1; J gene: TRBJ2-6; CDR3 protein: CATRSGQGSPGANVLTF; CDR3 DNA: TGTGCCACCCGATCGGGACAGGGTTCCCCTGGGGCCAACGTCCTGACTTTC
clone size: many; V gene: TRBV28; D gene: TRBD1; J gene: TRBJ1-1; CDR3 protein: CASSQGGSVNTEAFF; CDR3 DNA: TGTGCCAGCAGTCAAGGGGGCTCGGTGAACACTGAAGCTTTCTTT
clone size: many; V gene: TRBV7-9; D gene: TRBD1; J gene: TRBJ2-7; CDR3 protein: CASSLVGGGYEQYF; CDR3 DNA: TGTGCCAGCAGCTTAGTAGGGGGCGGCTACGAGCAGTACTTC
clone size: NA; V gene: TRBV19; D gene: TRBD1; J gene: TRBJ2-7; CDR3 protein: CASSISRTGYEQYF; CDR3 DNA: TGTGCCAGTAGTATATCTCGGACAGGGTACGAGCAGTACTTC
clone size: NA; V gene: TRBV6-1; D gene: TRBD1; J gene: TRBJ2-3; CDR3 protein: CASSDYRDSSTDTQYF; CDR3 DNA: TGTGCCAGCAGTGACTACCGGGACAGCAGCACAGATACGCAGTATTTT
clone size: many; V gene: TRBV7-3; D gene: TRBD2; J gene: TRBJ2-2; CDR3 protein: CASSLNSGSNTGELFF; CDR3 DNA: TGTGCCAGCAGCTTAAATAGCGGGTCGAACACCGGGGAGCTGTTTTTT
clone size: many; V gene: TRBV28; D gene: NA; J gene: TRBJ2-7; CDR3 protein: CASSRLTTVNF; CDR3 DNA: TGTGCCAGCAGTCGGTTAACAACCGTAAACTTC
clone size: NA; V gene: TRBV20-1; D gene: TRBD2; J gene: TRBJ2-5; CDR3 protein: CSASKTSGIQETQYF; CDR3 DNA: TGCAGTGCTTCGAAAACTAGCGGGATCCAAGAGACCCAGTACTTC
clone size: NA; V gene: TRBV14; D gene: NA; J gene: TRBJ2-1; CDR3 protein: CASSQRGYNEQFF; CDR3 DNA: TGTGCCAGCAGCCAGCGGGGATACAATGAGCAGTTCTTC
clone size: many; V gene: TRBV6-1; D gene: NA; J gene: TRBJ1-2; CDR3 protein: CASSPAPNYGYTF; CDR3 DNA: TGTGCCAGCAGCCCAGCACCTAACTATGGCTACACCTTC
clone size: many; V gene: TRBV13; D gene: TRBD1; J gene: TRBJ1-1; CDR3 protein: CASSLGQRNTEAFF; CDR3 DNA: TGCGCCAGCAGCTTGGGACAGAGGAACACTGAAGCTTTCTTT
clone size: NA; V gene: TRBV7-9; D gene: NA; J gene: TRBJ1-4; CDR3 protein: CASSEDKGLNEKLFF; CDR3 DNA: TGTGCCAGCAGTGAGGACAAGGGATTAAATGAAAAACTGTTTTTT
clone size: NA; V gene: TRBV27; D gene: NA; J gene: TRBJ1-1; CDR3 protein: CASSLSVSRVNTEAFF; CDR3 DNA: TGTGCCAGCAGTTTATCGGTGAGCAGGGTGAACACTGAAGCTTTCTTT
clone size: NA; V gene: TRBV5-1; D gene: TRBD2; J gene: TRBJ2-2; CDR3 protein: CASSPKTSGSRTGELFF; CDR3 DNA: TGCGCCAGCAGCCCTAAGACTAGCGGGAGTAGGACCGGGGAGCTGTTTTTT
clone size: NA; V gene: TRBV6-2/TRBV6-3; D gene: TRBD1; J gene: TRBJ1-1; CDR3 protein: CASSDRVGAEAFF; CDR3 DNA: TGTGCCAGCAGCGACAGGGTAGGGGCTGAAGCTTTCTTT
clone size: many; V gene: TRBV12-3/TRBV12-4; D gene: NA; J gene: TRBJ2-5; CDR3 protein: CASSLTGTETQYF; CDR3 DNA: TGTGCCAGCAGTTTAACCGGGACTGAGACCCAGTACTTC
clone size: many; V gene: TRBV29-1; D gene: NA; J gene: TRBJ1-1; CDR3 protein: CSVGGGGGTEAFF; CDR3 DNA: TGCAGCGTGGGAGGTGGAGGGGGCACTGAAGCTTTCTTT
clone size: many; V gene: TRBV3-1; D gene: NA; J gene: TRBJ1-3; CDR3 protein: CATTRGAGNTIYF; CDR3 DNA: TGTGCCACCACCAGGGGAGCTGGAAACACCATATATTTT
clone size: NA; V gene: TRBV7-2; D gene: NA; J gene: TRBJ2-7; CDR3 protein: CASSSDTTEQYF; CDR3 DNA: TGTGCCAGCAGCTCGGACACGACCGAGCAGTACTTC
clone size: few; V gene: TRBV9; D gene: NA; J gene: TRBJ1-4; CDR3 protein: CASSVAYATNEKLFF; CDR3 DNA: TGTGCCAGCAGCGTAGCTTATGCAACTAATGAAAAACTGTTTTTT